This TCR beta chain came from a study of T cells in Graves' hyperthyroidism and ophthalmopathy. In this sample, this clonotype turned up a few times. Its antigen remains unidentified. CDR1 is DFQATT and CDR2 is SNEGSKA in the germline V gene (reference sequence). The CDR3 runs 15 residues. J was trimmed by 3 bases and V by 0 bases; bases with no gene match: 5. The study, taken as a whole, reports: Ophthalmopathy was identified by the model a median about 6.4 months ahead of onset.

Template material for amplifying TCR beta CDR3 regions consisted of RNA transcripts. The HTBI primer set drove a first-round RT-PCR of the TCR CDR3. Using its own MiXCR run on the multiplex PCR reads, TCRdb lists one record per CDR3 protein. The table includes about 610,000 distinct CDR3 sequences, 14% to 15% detected once. This rearrangement joins TRBV20-1 to TRBJ2-7, with TRBD2 identical over 10 bases. Sequencing was performed on blood. The sequence came from a woman aged 40 to 55 with Graves' ophthalmopathy. CDR3 DNA sequence: TGCAGTGCTAGAGATTTAACTAGCGGGATCTACGAGCAGTACTTC. Its translation: CSARDLTSGIYEQYF.